The 19 T cell receptor beta chains below all came from one sample that was sequenced in a study of T cells in Graves' hyperthyroidism and ophthalmopathy. Researchers amplified the TCR beta CDR3 regions from RNA transcripts. In the first-round RT-PCR of the TCR CDR3, the HTBI primer set was used. TCRdb re-called the multiplex PCR reads with MiXCR, one entry per CDR3 protein. The table lists under 650,000 distinct CDR3 sequences, 15% to 20% of them singletons. Sample: blood. All receptors derive from a woman aged 30 to 39 with Graves' hyperthyroidism.

This clonotype was detected a few times. The chain is built from TRBV7-3 and TRBJ1-6; TRBD1 might be the D (6 bases). The V end was cut by 3 bases, the J end by 7 bases, with 13 bases between. This CDR3 spans 15 amino acids. Per germline, CDR1 SGHTA and CDR2 FQGTGA. The CDR3 sequence is CASSLTGGQNSPLHF. In DNA form, the CDR3 reads TGTGCCAGCAGCTTGACAGGTGGTCAGAATTCACCCCTCCACTTT.

DNA of the CDR3: TGTGCCAGCAGCTTGGTAGGACTAAGGGAGGGTGAAGCTTTCTTT. This translates into CASSLVGLREGEAFF. The rearrangement uses TRBV5-6 and TRBJ1-1; D gene uncertain. Germline V gene data show CDR1 as SGHDT and CDR2 as YYEEEE. V gave up 0 bases and J gave up 7 bases, with 16 bases separating them. The CDR3 spans 15 residues.

This chain links TRBV20-1 with TRBJ1-4; tentatively, D is TRBD1 (5 bases). The V gene lost 5 bases and the J gene lost 2 bases, with 12 bases spanning the gap. The CDR3 is 14 amino acids. Germline loops: CDR1 DFQATT, CDR2 SNEGSKA (reference sequence). CDR3 DNA: TGCAGTGCTTGGGACCGGGGGACTAATGAAAAACTGTTTTTT. This encodes CSAWDRGTNEKLFF.

This clonotype has a count of ten or more. The rearrangement links TRBV27 to TRBJ2-1; D ambiguous. V was clipped by 4 bases and J by 10 bases, with 14 bases between them. In germline, CDR1 is MNHEY, CDR2 SMNVEV (reference sequence). CDR3 length equals 13 residues. CDR3 bases: TGTGCCAGCAGTTCAGCCGACGAGAGCGAGCAGTTCTTC. Protein sequence: CASSSADESEQFF.

There are many counts of this clonotype. The chain joins TRBV12-3 or TRBV12-4 to TRBJ2-5, with D possibly TRBD2 on 6 matching bases. The CDR3 contains 14 residues. V was cut by 5 bases and J by 5 bases, with 15 bases left in between. The CDR3 region is CASSPRAGRETQYF. The CDR3 nucleotides read TGTGCCAGCAGTCCTAGGGCGGGGCGGGAGACCCAGTACTTC.

This clonotype has only a few counts. In nucleotides, the CDR3 is TGTGCCAGCAGGTCGACAGGGACAGATTATGGCTACACCTTC. Its protein product is CASRSTGTDYGYTF. This chain links TRBV27 with TRBJ1-2; TRBD1 matches 7 bases. CDR1 and CDR2 from the germline V gene are MNHEY and SMNVEV (reference sequence). CDR3 length equals 14 residues. The V and J ends lost 6 bases and 5 bases, in that order; junction bases with no gene match: 9.

This clonotype was found a few times. The CDR3 DNA reads TGTGCCAGCAGCTTAGTGGGGTATGTGTCCTACGAGCAGTACTTC. Translation gives CASSLVGYVSYEQYF. The chain carries TRBV7-9 and TRBJ2-7; D call uncertain. V lost 1 base to trimming and J lost 1 base, with 11 bases between them. CDR3 length: 15 residues. Germline-derived CDR1 and CDR2 are SEHNR and FQNEAQ (reference sequence).

This clonotype has ten or more counts. The V call is TRBV27, the J call TRBJ2-1; D gene ambiguous. The V and J ends lost 8 bases and 6 bases respectively, with 11 bases between them. CDR1 and CDR2 (germline): MNHEY, SMNVEV (reference sequence). The CDR3 runs to 12 residues. The CDR3 here is CASAGSPNEQFF. CDR3 bases: TGTGCCAGCGCCGGCAGCCCCAATGAGCAGTTCTTC.

There are many counts of this clonotype. This rearrangement joins TRBV3-1 to TRBJ2-3; D unclear. V was cut by 0 bases and J by 0 bases, with 4 bases left in between. The CDR3 extends over 14 amino acids. Germline values: CDR1 LGHDT, CDR2 YNNKEL (reference sequence). CDR3 in DNA: TGTGCCAGCAGCCAAGATATGAGCACAGATACGCAGTATTTT. It is translated as CASSQDMSTDTQYF.

The chain joins TRBV10-3 to TRBJ1-1, with TRBD1 matching over 7 bases. The junction had 0 bases not matched to a gene; V was cut back by 2 bases and J by 6 bases. The CDR3 runs 12 residues. Germline lookup yields CDR1 ENHRY and CDR2 SYGVKD. The CDR3 sequence is CAISETGAEAFF. CDR3 bases: TGTGCCATCAGTGAGACAGGGGCTGAAGCTTTCTTT.

This clonotype showed up many times. V usage is TRBV2 and J usage is TRBJ2-3; 9 positions match TRBD2. This CDR3 is built from 18 residues. The V and J ends lost 3 bases and 1 base, in that order; junction bases with no gene match: 11. In germline, CDR1 is SNHLY, CDR2 FYNNEI. The CDR3 DNA follows: TGTGCCAGCAGTGACCCCGCCGTGGCGGGGGGGGGCACAGATACGCAGTATTTT. Protein product: CASSDPAVAGGGTDTQYF.

This clonotype was seen only a few times. This chain links TRBV13 with TRBJ2-7, with 11 bases identical to TRBD2. CDR1 PRHDT and CDR2 FYEKMQ come from the germline V gene (reference sequence). The CDR3 totals 15 residues. The V and J ends lost 4 bases and 4 bases, in that order; junction bases with no gene match: 6. As DNA, the CDR3 is TGTGCCAGCAGCTCGTTAGCGGGAGGGACATACGAGCAGTACTTC. As protein: CASSSLAGGTYEQYF.

This clonotype has a handful of counts. The V and J genes are TRBV14 and TRBJ2-7; no clear D gene. The CDR3 is 13 residues long. Germline CDR1 reads SGHDN; CDR2 reads FVKESK. Trimming pared 0 bases from V and 6 bases from J, leaving 9 bases between. CDR3 residues: CASSQESRTEQYF. The CDR3 nucleotides read TGTGCCAGCAGCCAAGAGAGTAGGACCGAGCAGTACTTC.

This clonotype was picked up a small number of times. V and J are TRBV7-9 and TRBJ1-2; D might be TRBD1 (5 bases). Germline CDR1 reads SEHNR; CDR2 reads FQNEAQ (reference sequence). This CDR3 is built from 14 residues. V gave up 1 base and J gave up 1 base, with 7 bases separating them. The CDR3 reads CASSLVGVNYGYTF. The CDR3, as DNA: TGTGCCAGCAGCTTAGTAGGGGTTAACTATGGCTACACCTTC.

As to this clonotype: This may stem from a read error, because a much larger clone lies one nucleotide away. The chain has TRBV5-1 and TRBJ2-3, with 7 bases fitting TRBD2. The CDR3 contains 16 residues. In germline, CDR1 is SGHRS, CDR2 YFSETQ. The V gene end was trimmed by 4 bases and the J gene end by 4 bases; junction bases not matched to a gene: 12. CDR3: CASSGSGWALPDTQYF. CDR3 bases: TGCGCCAGCAGCGGTAGCGGGTGGGCCCTCCCAGATACGCAGTATTTT.

There are many counts of this clonotype. This rearrangement joins TRBV12-3 or TRBV12-4 to TRBJ2-5, with D perhaps matching TRBD2 (6 bases). Trimming took 3 bases from V and 6 from J, leaving 11 bases between them. The CDR3 contains 13 residues. For the CDR3, the DNA is TGTGCCAGCAGTTTGACTAGGTGGAAGACCCAGTACTTC. Protein sequence: CASSLTRWKTQYF.

For this clonotype: A much larger clone sits a single nucleotide away, making a read error possible. The chain carries TRBV20-1 and TRBJ1-5; D gene unclear. Germline loops: CDR1 DFQATT, CDR2 SNEGSKA (reference sequence). CDR3 length: 13 residues. The CDR3 DNA reads as TGCAGTGCTAGAGGCCGGGTTGGTCAGACCCAGCATTTT. It encodes CSARGRVGQTQHF.

This clonotype was seen only a few times. The rearrangement uses TRBV25-1 and TRBJ1-4; D gene ambiguous. CDR3 length: 15 amino acids. The V and J ends lost 5 bases and 7 bases respectively, with 17 bases between them. The germline gives CDR1 MGHDK, CDR2 SYGVNS. This CDR3 is CASSHGTRAGEKLFF. The CDR3 DNA follows: TGTGCCAGCAGTCACGGTACCCGAGCGGGTGAAAAACTGTTTTTT.

This clonotype was counted many times. This chain uses TRBV7-8 with TRBJ2-1; 10 nucleotides match TRBD2. The V and J ends lost 3 bases and 9 bases, in that order; junction bases with no gene match: 8. The CDR3 sequence is 15 residues long. CDR1 and CDR2 from the germline V gene are SGHVS and FQNEAQ. The CDR3 nucleotides read TGTGCCAGCAGCTTCAAGCGGGAGGGCTTGGTTGAGCAGTTCTTC. Protein sequence: CASSFKREGLVEQFF.